The 23 T cell receptor beta chains reported below all come from one sample, sequenced in a study of cytomegalovirus exposure and HLA in healthy donors. The PCR employed 60 Vbeta primers together with 13 Jbeta primers. Profiling relied on immunoSEQ multiplex PCR, and the TCRdb table lists in-frame clones only, not all of them. This listing includes around 140,000 clones. The sample was PBMCs. All receptors come from a middle-aged woman in good health and CMV-seropositive.

A word on this clone: Other DNA sequences within the sample encode an identical CDR3. The chain has TRBV30 and TRBJ2-7; D possibly corresponds to TRBD2 (6 bases). The CDR3 covers 14 residues. Deletions cut 2 bases from V and 0 bases from J, with 11 bases between. Germline V gives CDR1 GTSNPN, CDR2 SVGIG (reference sequence). CDR3 region: CAWSSSGSSYEQYF. CDR3 coding DNA: TGTGCCTGGAGTTCCTCCGGGAGCTCCTACGAGCAGTACTTC.

The rearrangement links TRBV7-6 to TRBJ2-7; the match to TRBD1 covers 10 bases. This CDR3 spans 16 amino acids. Germline CDR1 reads SGHVS; CDR2 reads FNYEAQ. With V trimmed by 1 base and J by 1 base, 4 bases remained unmatched. The CDR3 DNA follows: TGTGCCAGCAGCTTAGTTAGGGGACAGGGGTCCTACGAGCAGTACTTC. Protein product: CASSLVRGQGSYEQYF.

CDR3 nucleotide sequence: TGTGCCAGCAGTGAGACGAGGTCGAGCTCCTACAATGAGCAGTTCTTC. Translating it yields CASSETRSSSYNEQFF. The chain couples TRBV2 to TRBJ2-1; D gene uncertain. V lost 3 bases to trimming and J lost 0 bases, with 12 bases between them. The germline V gene has CDR1 SNHLY and CDR2 FYNNEI. The CDR3 loop spans 16 amino acids.

The chain carries TRBV7-9 and TRBJ1-1; D unclear. CDR1 and CDR2 (germline): SEHNR, FQNEAQ (reference sequence). Trimming cost V 0 bases and J 1 base, with 6 bases left between them. The CDR3 totals 14 residues. The CDR3: CASSLAAENTEAFF. Written as DNA, the CDR3 is TGTGCCAGCAGCTTAGCGGCGGAGAACACTGAAGCTTTCTTT.

The chain carries TRBV11-2 and TRBJ2-7, with D perhaps matching TRBD2 (6 bases). Trimming cost V 5 bases and J 6 bases, with 20 bases left between them. The germline CDR1 and CDR2 sequences are SGHAT and FQNNGV. The CDR3 contains 15 residues. CDR3 bases: TGTGCCAGCAGCCCCAGGGCGGGGAGTAATTTCGAGCAGTACTTC. Translated, it gives CASSPRAGSNFEQYF.

The chain carries TRBV9 and TRBJ2-3; TRBD1 might be the D (6 bases). The CDR3 is 14 amino acids. CDR1 is SGDLS and CDR2 is YYNGEE in the germline V gene. The V gene lost 4 bases and the J gene lost 7 bases, with 16 bases spanning the gap. CDR3 DNA: TGTGCCAGCAGCACAGGGAACAGGGTTTATACGCAGTATTTT. Protein product: CASSTGNRVYTQYF.

The rearrangement uses TRBV6-1 and TRBJ1-2, with 7 bases fitting TRBD1. The germline CDR1 and CDR2 sequences are MNHNS and SASEGT. This CDR3 contains 15 residues. J gave up 4 bases and V 2 bases, and 7 bases lay outside the gene matches. The CDR3: CASSESQQGIYGYTF. CDR3 nucleotides: TGTGCCAGCAGTGAAAGCCAACAGGGGATCTATGGCTACACCTTC.

The J gene is TRBJ2-7, the V gene TRBV21-1; the table names TRBD2, a call not compared with the DNA. TRBV21-1 is marked as a pseudogene. The CDR3 covers 15 residues. Written as DNA, the CDR3 is TGTGCCCCCTTCCTTAGCGGGAGTACCACCTACGAGCAGTACTTC. Encoded protein: CAPFLSGSTTYEQYF.

The V call is TRBV2, the J call TRBJ1-4; maybe TRBD1 (5 bases). The CDR3 runs to 16 residues. CDR1 and CDR2 (germline): SNHLY, FYNNEI. V was cut by 2 bases and J by 7 bases, with 17 bases left in between. CDR3 DNA: TGTGCCAGCAGTGAAAAGGAAAAAGGGGAAGGTGAAAAACTGTTTTTT. This gives the protein CASSEKEKGEGEKLFF.

The CDR3 is CASSQGRRVGGRETQYF. CDR3 bases: TGTGCCAGCAGCCAAGGAAGAAGGGTAGGGGGCCGAGAGACCCAGTACTTC. The gene calls are TRBV14 and TRBJ2-5, with TRBD1 identical over 7 bases. The CDR3 loop spans 17 amino acids. CDR1 and CDR2 from the germline V gene are SGHDN and FVKESK. The V and J ends lost 1 base and 4 bases, in that order; junction bases with no gene match: 12.

The chain couples TRBV28 to TRBJ1-3; D not certain. CDR1 MDHEN and CDR2 SYDVKM come from the germline V gene. Trimming stripped 5 bases from V and 4 bases from J, with 12 bases between. The CDR3 runs to 14 residues. CDR3 sequence reads: CASSAGPYGNTIYF. The CDR3 DNA reads TGTGCCAGCAGTGCAGGTCCCTACGGAAACACCATATATTTT.

V is TRBV12-2 and J is TRBJ2-2; TRBD1 is the table's D call and was not checked against the DNA. TRBV12-2 represents a pseudogene. The CDR3 extends over 14 amino acids. The CDR3, as DNA: TGTGCAAGTCGCTTGATAGGACAGGGTCGGGAGCTGTTTTTT. Translated, it gives CASRLIGQGRELFF.

The V gene is TRBV7-8, the J gene TRBJ2-5; maybe TRBD1 (5 bases). The CDR3 is made up of 14 amino acids. V lost 5 bases to trimming and J lost 3 bases, with 13 bases between them. Germline V gene data show CDR1 as SGHVS and CDR2 as FQNEAQ. The CDR3 DNA reads TGTGCCAGCAGCGCGACAGTCACCGAAGAGACCCAGTACTTC. Translated: CASSATVTEETQYF.

The V and J genes are TRBV2 and TRBJ2-2; 9 bases map to TRBD2. The J segment lost 5 bases and the V segment lost 4 bases, leaving 2 bases of the junction unmatched. Germline V gene data show CDR1 as SNHLY and CDR2 as FYNNEI. This CDR3 has 14 residues. The CDR3 loop reads CASSALAGTGELFF. The CDR3 region has the DNA TGTGCCAGCAGTGCCCTAGCGGGGACCGGGGAGCTGTTTTTT.

V is TRBV25-1 and J is TRBJ1-4; TRBD1 agrees at 7 bases. Trimming at V came to 5 bases and at J to 3 bases, leaving 6 bases not matched to a gene. Germline V CDR1 and CDR2: MGHDK, SYGVNS. CDR3 length: 15 amino acids. DNA for the CDR3: TGTGCCAGCAGTTCAGGGGGGTATGCTAATGAAAAACTGTTTTTT. Its protein product is CASSSGGYANEKLFF.

The CDR3: CASSLLVASGTNEQFF. The CDR3 nucleotides read TGTGCCAGCAGTTTATTGGTTGCTAGCGGGACAAATGAGCAGTTCTTC. The genes are TRBV27 and TRBJ2-1, with 9 positions matching TRBD2. CDR3 size: 16 residues. J was trimmed by 7 bases and V by 1 base; bases with no gene match: 8. Germline loops: CDR1 MNHEY, CDR2 SMNVEV (reference sequence).

The chain links TRBV27 to TRBJ2-7; 7 nucleotides line up with TRBD1. V was clipped by 5 bases and J by 6 bases; unmatched bases: 10. The CDR3 has 14 amino acids. CDR1 and CDR2 from the germline V gene are MNHEY and SMNVEV (reference sequence). In DNA, the CDR3 is TGTGCCAGCAGTCGGGACAGCAATGAGGCCGAGCAGTACTTC. This encodes CASSRDSNEAEQYF.

This sequence joins TRBV28 and TRBJ2-2; 7 bases agree with TRBD1. This CDR3 has 14 amino acids. Trimming removed 6 bases from V and 5 bases from J; junction bases left unmatched: 6. Germline V gene data show CDR1 as MDHEN and CDR2 as SYDVKM. The CDR3 protein is CASSPDRETGELFF. DNA of the CDR3: TGTGCCAGCAGCCCAGACAGGGAGACCGGGGAGCTGTTTTTT. The full variable domain, completed using reference TRBV28 and TRBJ2-2, is DVKVTQSSRYLVKRTGEKVFLECVQDMDHENMFWYRQDPGLGLRLIYFSYDVKMKEKGDIPEGYSVSREKKERFSLILESASTNQTSMYLCASSPDRETGELFFGEGSRLTVL.

V usage is TRBV6-4 and J usage is TRBJ2-1, with 10 bases that match TRBD2. J was trimmed by 9 bases and V by 0 bases; bases with no gene match: 5. The germline V gene has CDR1 MRHNA and CDR2 SNTAGT. The CDR3 consists of 15 residues. The CDR3 region has the DNA TGTGCCAGCAGTGACTCCGAGACTAGCGGGTCTGAGCAGTTCTTC. This sequence encodes CASSDSETSGSEQFF.

This chain uses TRBV27 with TRBJ2-2; 7 bases align to TRBD2. Trimming removed 0 bases from V and 3 bases from J; junction bases left unmatched: 7. The CDR3 runs 17 residues. CDR1 MNHEY and CDR2 SMNVEV come from the germline V gene (reference sequence). The CDR3 loop is CASSLSRFGLDTGELFF. The CDR3 DNA follows: TGTGCCAGCAGTTTATCTAGATTTGGACTAGACACCGGGGAGCTGTTTTTT.

This chain joins TRBV10-3 and TRBJ2-2; TRBD2 matches 11 bases. This CDR3 has 18 amino acids. V was clipped by 3 bases and J by 1 base; unmatched bases: 7. CDR1 is ENHRY, CDR2 SYGVKD, per germline. CDR3 residues: CAISDPATSGMNTGELFF. Here the CDR3 DNA reads TGTGCCATCAGTGACCCAGCGACTAGCGGGATGAACACCGGGGAGCTGTTTTTT.

V is TRBV4-2 and J is TRBJ2-7; TRBD2 aligns across 8 bases. The CDR3 runs to 16 residues. CDR1 and CDR2 (germline): LGHNA, YNFKEQ. Trimming removed 0 bases from V and 5 bases from J; junction bases left unmatched: 9. Here the CDR3 reads CASSQDLPSGSDEQYF. CDR3 DNA: TGTGCCAGCAGCCAAGATTTGCCTAGCGGGTCGGACGAGCAGTACTTC.

The chain combines TRBV6-5 with TRBJ1-1; perhaps TRBD1 as D (5 bases). This CDR3 has 13 amino acids. The V end was cut by 6 bases, the J end by 1 base, with 9 bases between. Germline CDR1 is MNHEY and CDR2 is SVGAGI. The CDR3 region has the DNA TGTGCCAGCAGCGCGGGGGGGAACACTGAAGCTTTCTTT. Encoded protein: CASSAGGNTEAFF.